Shown below are 7 T cell receptor beta chains from a single sample sequenced in a study. One entry per CDR3 protein results from TCRdb running MiXCR on the RT-PCR reads. The sample has about 680,000 distinct CDR3 sequences; 14% are singletons. The sample comprised memory CD4+ T cells from blood. Receptor source: a female donor in good health, serving as a healthy control.

This clonotype has a count of ten or more. The DNA of the CDR3 is TGTGCCAGCAGCTTGGTGGGAGATAACTATGGCTACACCTTC. Protein: CASSLVGDNYGYTF. This rearrangement joins TRBV5-6 to TRBJ1-2, with unresolved D. The germline V gene has CDR1 SGHDT and CDR2 YYEEEE. Trimming pared 0 bases from V and 1 base from J, leaving 7 bases between. There are 14 residues in the CDR3.

The rearrangement links TRBV10-1 to TRBJ2-1; D is possibly TRBD2 (5 bases). V was pared by 9 bases and J by 7 bases, with 13 bases between. Germline-derived CDR1 and CDR2 are WNHNN and SYGVQD (reference sequence). The CDR3 has 12 residues. The CDR3 spells CASGRGKNEQFF. The CDR3, as DNA: TGCGCCAGTGGTCGGGGTAAGAATGAGCAGTTCTTC.

This rearrangement joins TRBV5-6 to TRBJ2-2; no firm D call. The CDR3 runs to 11 residues. CDR1 and CDR2 (germline): SGHDT, YYEEEE. Trimming left V 3 bases short and J 8 bases short, with 5 bases between. DNA for the CDR3: TGTGCCAGCAGCTCTTATGGGGAGCTGTTTTTT. Translating it yields CASSSYGELFF.

This clonotype was picked up a small number of times. The chain carries TRBV12-3 or TRBV12-4 and TRBJ2-3; 7 bases map to TRBD1. V was clipped by 4 bases and J by 2 bases; unmatched bases: 6. This CDR3 is built from 15 residues. The CDR3 sequence: CASSYRQGDTDTQYF. The CDR3 DNA sequence: TGTGCCAGCAGTTACCGGCAGGGGGACACAGATACGCAGTATTTT.

In this sample, this clonotype turned up many times. The V gene is TRBV10-3, the J gene TRBJ2-7, with 10 bases matching TRBD2. The CDR3 covers 12 residues. Germline-derived CDR1 and CDR2 are ENHRY and SYGVKD. V gave up 6 bases and J gave up 7 bases; unmatched junction bases: 3. The CDR3 coding sequence is TGTGCCATCAGAGAGACTAGCGGGGAGCAGTACTTC. Amino acids: CAIRETSGEQYF.

Only a few counts were recorded for this clonotype. The chain has TRBV7-8 and TRBJ2-6; the match to TRBD1 covers 7 bases. In germline, CDR1 is SGHVS, CDR2 FQNEAQ. The CDR3 extends over 15 amino acids. J was trimmed by 2 bases and V by 5 bases; bases with no gene match: 3. The CDR3 spells CASSDQGAGANVLTF. The CDR3 DNA is TGTGCCAGCAGCGACCAGGGGGCTGGGGCCAACGTCCTGACTTTC.

This clonotype was counted at least ten times. The chain has TRBV7-9 and TRBJ2-2; TRBD2 agrees at 7 bases. V was pared by 7 bases and J by 6 bases, with 11 bases of the junction left unmatched. This CDR3 is 15 amino acids long. Germline V gene data show CDR1 as SEHNR and CDR2 as FQNEAQ (reference sequence). CDR3 nucleotides: TGTGCCAGCATCGGACTAGTGGGCAGGGCCGGGGAGCTGTTTTTT. It specifies CASIGLVGRAGELFF.